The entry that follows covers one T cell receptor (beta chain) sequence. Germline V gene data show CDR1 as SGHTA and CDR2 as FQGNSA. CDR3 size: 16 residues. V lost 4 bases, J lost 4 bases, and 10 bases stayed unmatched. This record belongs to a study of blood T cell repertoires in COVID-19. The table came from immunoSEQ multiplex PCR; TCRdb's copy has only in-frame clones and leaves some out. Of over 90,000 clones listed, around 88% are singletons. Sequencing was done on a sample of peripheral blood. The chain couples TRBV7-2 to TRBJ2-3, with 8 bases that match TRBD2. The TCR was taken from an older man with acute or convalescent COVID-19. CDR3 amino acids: CASSWQAGDPPDTQYF. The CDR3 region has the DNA TGTGCCAGCAGCTGGCAAGCGGGAGACCCCCCAGATACGCAGTATTTT.